Each of the 9 T cell receptor beta chains below was sequenced from the same sample in a study of tumor and adjacent non-tumor tissue in lung cancer. Three rounds of nested PCR, following a modified ARM-PCR protocol, produced the TCRbeta library. MiXCR, applied by TCRdb to the multiplex PCR reads, yields one record per CDR3 protein. The data hold tens of thousands of distinct CDR3 sequences, with under 85% observed a single time. No cell sorting was done before RNA was extracted from the tissue. The sample consisted of lung tumor tissue. These receptors were collected from a woman in her 50s with non-small cell lung cancer.

On this clonotype: It may be a read error: a sequence one base away is much more abundant. This likely comes from a read error, as the CDR3 has no conserved phenylalanine or tryptophan at its end. The CDR3 nucleotides are TGCAGTGCTAGTAGAACAGGGGCCCAGTACTCC. Residues: CSASRTGAQYS. The chain couples TRBV20-1 to TRBJ2-5; 7 bases align to TRBD1. With 3 bases clipped from V and 9 bases from J, the junction kept 4 bases outside the gene matches. CDR1 is DFQATT, CDR2 SNEGSKA, per germline (reference sequence). This CDR3 region has 11 residues.

About this clonotype itself: One junction end disagrees with the germline gene, perhaps due to a read error. This sequence joins TRBV29-1 and TRBJ1-1; the D gene is possibly TRBD1 (6 bases). From germline, CDR1 is SQVTM and CDR2 ANQGSEA. This CDR3 has 14 residues. In nucleotides, the CDR3 is TGCAGCGTTAGGGGGGGGCAGGACAACACTGAAGCTTTATTT. Translation: CSVRGGQDNTEALF.

The sample holds a few counts of this clonotype. The chain combines TRBV25-1 with TRBJ1-2, with D unresolved. This CDR3 is built from 11 residues. V was cut by 4 bases and J by 6 bases, with 6 bases left in between. CDR1 is MGHDK and CDR2 is SYGVNS in the germline V gene. As DNA, the CDR3 is TGTGCCAGCAGTGTCAATAATGGCTACACCTTC. Translating it yields CASSVNNGYTF.

This clonotype appeared a single time. The junction does not match germline at one end; this may be a read error. The chain carries TRBV11-3 and TRBJ2-7; D may correspond to TRBD1 or TRBD2 (5 bases each). Germline V gene sequence: CDR1 SGHNT, CDR2 YENEEA. The CDR3 runs 14 residues. The CDR3 DNA reads TGTGCCAGCAGCTCCGGGACGGAGGAGGCCGAGGAGTACTTC. This codes for CASSSGTEEAEEYF. Looking up the rest from reference TRBV11-3 and TRBJ2-7 gives the full variable domain: EAGVVQSPRYKIIEKKQPVAFWCNPISGHNTLYWYLQNLGQGPELLIRYENEEAVDDSQLPKDRFSAERLKGVDSTLKIQPAELGDSAVYLCASSSGTEEAEEYFGPGTRLTVT.

Concerning this clonotype: In this CDR3 the conserved last residue, phenylalanine or tryptophan, is missing, so a read error is likely. The V gene is TRBV4-1, the J gene TRBJ2-7, with 11 positions matching TRBD1. The CDR3 has 18 residues. The germline V gene has CDR1 MGHRA and CDR2 YSYEKL. V shed 4 bases and J 3 bases; nucleotides not matched to a gene: 14. The chain's CDR3 is CASSLIRDRGTRIYEQYL. The CDR3 coding sequence is TGCGCCAGCAGCCTCATCCGGGACAGGGGGACTAGGATCTACGAGCAGTACTTA.

There are a few counts of this clonotype. Mismatch with germline at one junction end may stem from a read error. The chain links TRBV11-2 to TRBJ2-3; D is unclear. Germline values: CDR1 SGHAT, CDR2 FQNNGV. The CDR3 is 14 amino acids. The chain's CDR3 is CASNLAGFTDTQYF. The CDR3 nucleotides read TGTGCCAGCAACTTAGCCGGCTTCACAGATACGCAGTATTTT.

A remark on this clonotype: Relative to the germline gene, one junction end is altered; a read error may explain this. The CDR3 DNA reads TGTACCAGCAGCTTTGGTGTGGAAGAGGCCCAATACTTC. Protein product: CTSSFGVEEAQYF. The chain has TRBV11-3 and TRBJ2-5; no clear D. Germline loops: CDR1 SGHNT, CDR2 YENEEA. The CDR3 length is 13 residues.

In this sample, this clonotype turned up a few times. The chain is built from TRBV11-2 and TRBJ2-3; D is ambiguous. V lost 1 base, J lost 5 bases, and 7 bases lay in between. The CDR3 is 13 residues long. CDR1 SGHAT and CDR2 FQNNGV come from the germline V gene. The CDR3, as DNA: TGTGCCAGCAGCTTAGCAAGAGGAGATACGCAGTATTTT. Its translation: CASSLARGDTQYF.

As for this clonotype: Likely a read error: the CDR3 ends without its conserved phenylalanine or tryptophan. The DNA is left out, because the CDR3 cannot be placed on it with certainty; the CDR3 is given as TCRdb lists it. The rearrangement uses TRBV5-1 and TRBJ2-2; the D call of TRBD1 is as the table states it, not checked on the DNA. Germline lookup yields CDR1 SGHRS and CDR2 YFSETQ. The length of the CDR3 is 14 amino acids, counting both ends. CDR3 in amino acids: CASSRTGNTGEQFS.